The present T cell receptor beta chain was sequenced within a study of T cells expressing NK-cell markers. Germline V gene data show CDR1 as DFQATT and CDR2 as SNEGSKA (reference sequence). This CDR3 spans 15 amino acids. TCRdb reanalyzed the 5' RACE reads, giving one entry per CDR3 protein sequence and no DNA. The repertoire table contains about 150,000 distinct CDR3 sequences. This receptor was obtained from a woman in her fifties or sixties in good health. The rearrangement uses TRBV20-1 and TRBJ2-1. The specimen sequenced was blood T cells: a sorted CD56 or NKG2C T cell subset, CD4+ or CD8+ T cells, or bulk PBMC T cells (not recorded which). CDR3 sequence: CSAPLAGASYNEQFF.